Reported below is one TCR beta chain. As yet, its antigen is unknown. By quantitative 5'-RACE with molecular barcodes, the TCR beta libraries were made. In TCRdb, the 5' RACE reads were re-called with MiXCR into one record per CDR3 protein. Here the sample spans a few hundred thousand distinct CDR3 sequences, 15% to 20% being singletons. The data stem from a study of CD8 T cells in ankylosing spondylitis. Study-level points and caveats: From matched ankylosing spondylitis synovial fluid, disease-linked clones were reportedly recovered at significantly enriched levels. Disease-linked clones proved CD8+ and comparatively uncommon in peripheral blood.

CDR1 and CDR2 from the germline V gene are DFQATT and SNEGSKA (reference sequence). V was trimmed by 1 base and J by 4 bases, leaving 13 bases between them. This CDR3 is built from 14 residues. V gene TRBV20-1 combines with J gene TRBJ1-2; TRBD1 might be the D (5 bases). The sequenced sample was blood, either unsorted or a sorted T cell fraction (not recorded which). The receptor was isolated from a male donor with ankylosing spondylitis or in good health (not recorded which). CDR3 in amino acids: CSARVQAGFYGYTF. CDR3 nucleotides: TGCAGTGCTAGAGTACAGGCCGGCTTCTATGGCTACACCTTC.